Each of the 21 T cell receptor beta chains below was sequenced from the same sample in a study of long-term antiretroviral therapy in people with HIV. Run at survey level, the immunoSEQ assay was version v3.0. Assay used: immunoSEQ multiplex PCR; TCRdb lists only in-frame clones, some missing. The sample consists of tens of thousands of clones, around four fifths of them appearing once. Sequences were derived from unsorted PBMCs, sampled 0.5 years after starting antiretroviral therapy. These receptor sequences come from a young man with HIV.

V and J are TRBV27 and TRBJ2-2; 7 bases agree with TRBD1. The V gene's germline CDR1 is MNHEY and CDR2 SMNVEV (reference sequence). With V trimmed by 5 bases and J by 1 base, 4 bases remained unmatched. CDR3 length: 15 residues. CDR3 loop: CASSPDRENTGELFF. The CDR3 nucleotides read TGTGCCAGCAGTCCCGACAGGGAGAACACCGGGGAGCTGTTTTTT.

The chain couples TRBV7-2 to TRBJ1-1, with D uncertain. The CDR3 totals 13 residues. V was clipped by 11 bases and J by 5 bases, with 18 bases between them. CDR1 SGHTA and CDR2 FQGNSA come from the germline V gene. For the CDR3, the DNA is TGTGCCGTCAAGGTTCCCGGGTGGACTGAAGCTTTCTTT. This translates into CAVKVPGWTEAFF.

The chain is built from TRBV4-3 and TRBJ2-3, with D maybe TRBD2 (7 bases). Germline assignment: CDR1 LGHNA and CDR2 YSLEER. The CDR3 length is 16 residues. The V gene lost 0 bases and the J gene lost 7 bases, with 17 bases spanning the gap. The CDR3 reads CASSQDGRGPEYTQYF. In DNA form, the CDR3 reads TGCGCCAGCAGCCAAGATGGGCGGGGGCCGGAGTATACGCAGTATTTT.

The CDR3 sequence: CASSDTSGGTDTQYF. CDR3 nucleotide sequence: TGTGCCAGCAGTGACACTAGCGGGGGCACAGATACGCAGTATTTT. V usage is TRBV6-4 and J usage is TRBJ2-3; the match to TRBD2 covers 10 bases. The CDR3 is made up of 15 amino acids. V dropped 2 bases and J dropped 1; count of bases not matched to a gene: 0. The germline CDR1 and CDR2 sequences are MRHNA and SNTAGT.

This rearrangement joins TRBV6-1 to TRBJ1-5; weak D call: TRBD1 (6 bases). The CDR3 runs 14 residues. V was shortened by 7 bases and J by 6 bases, with 16 bases between the two germline ends. From germline, CDR1 is MNHNS and CDR2 SASEGT. The CDR3 bases are TGTGCCAGCACCCCAGTTAGGGGGGCTCAGCCCCAGCATTTT. Its protein product is CASTPVRGAQPQHF.

The chain carries TRBV15 and TRBJ2-7; perhaps TRBD1 as D (6 bases). The CDR3 runs 14 residues. Germline V gene lookup returns CDR1 LNHNV and CDR2 YYDKDF (reference sequence). Trimming removed 0 bases at V and 7 bases at J, with 13 bases between. CDR3 sequence reads: CATSRDPGQGEQYF. CDR3 nucleotide sequence: TGTGCCACCAGCAGAGACCCGGGCCAGGGGGAGCAGTACTTC.

This clone occurred a few times. V usage is TRBV14 and J usage is TRBJ2-7, with D perhaps TRBD2 (6 bases). In germline, CDR1 is SGHDN, CDR2 FVKESK. The CDR3 runs to 15 residues. V lost 0 bases and J lost 6, with 15 bases in between. CDR3 sequence: CASSQERGLLREQYF. CDR3 sequence (DNA): TGTGCCAGCAGCCAAGAACGGGGGTTACTCCGCGAGCAGTACTTC.

This clone was observed a handful of times. The rearrangement links TRBV7-2 to TRBJ1-2; D is unclear. The germline V gene has CDR1 SGHTA and CDR2 FQGNSA. This CDR3 region has 14 residues. Trimming stripped 7 bases from V and 3 bases from J, with 15 bases between. The CDR3 bases are TGTGCCAGCACCCCGGAGGAGGGATACTATGGCTACACCTTC. Its protein product is CASTPEEGYYGYTF.

This clone was seen a handful of times. Within the sample, other DNA sequences also encode this same CDR3. DNA of the CDR3: TGCGCCAGCAGCCAAGATCGAGGGGCGGGCGAGCAGTACTTC. As protein: CASSQDRGAGEQYF. The chain employs TRBV4-3 and TRBJ2-7; D is possibly TRBD1 or TRBD2 (5 bases each). Trimming cost V 0 bases and J 6 bases, with 12 bases left between them. This CDR3 is 14 amino acids long. Looked up from germline, CDR1 is LGHNA and CDR2 is YSLEER.

This clone was seen more than once but under ten times. This chain joins TRBV7-2 and TRBJ2-7; D not resolved. Germline-derived CDR1 and CDR2 are SGHTA and FQGNSA. The CDR3 contains 11 residues. V lost 7 bases and J 0 bases, leaving 4 bases between the germline ends. CDR3 nucleotide sequence: TGTGCCAGCACTTACTCCTACGAGCAGTACTTC. This gives the protein CASTYSYEQYF.

DNA for the CDR3: TGTGCCAGTAGTATAGTCACACTAGCGAACACCGGGGAGCTGTTTTTT. Protein sequence: CASSIVTLANTGELFF. The V call is TRBV19, the J call TRBJ2-2; D is possibly TRBD2 (5 bases). V was pared by 1 base and J by 0 bases, with 9 bases between. Germline-derived CDR1 and CDR2 are LNHDA and SQIVND (reference sequence). The CDR3 sequence is 16 residues long.

This chain joins TRBV9 and TRBJ1-4; TRBD1 matches 7 bases. This CDR3 has 15 residues. The germline V gene encodes CDR1 SGDLS and CDR2 YYNGEE. Trimming removed 0 bases from V and 3 bases from J; junction bases left unmatched: 2. This CDR3 reads CASSVATGANEKLFF. DNA for the CDR3: TGTGCCAGCAGCGTAGCTACAGGGGCTAATGAAAAACTGTTTTTT.

V usage is TRBV28 and J usage is TRBJ2-5, with a tentative D call TRBD1 (5 bases). This CDR3 is built from 15 residues. V was clipped by 6 bases and J by 5 bases, with 19 bases between them. The V gene's germline CDR1 is MDHEN and CDR2 SYDVKM. The CDR3 reads CASSPEGQGWETQYF. The CDR3 DNA sequence: TGTGCCAGCAGCCCGGAAGGGCAGGGTTGGGAGACCCAGTACTTC.

This clone was seen a single time. V and J are TRBV9 and TRBJ2-3; D may be TRBD1 or TRBD2 (5 bases each). CDR1 and CDR2 from the germline V gene are SGDLS and YYNGEE. This CDR3 has 17 amino acids. Trimming shortened V by 4 bases and J by 0 bases, and 18 bases separated the two germline ends. This CDR3 is CASSLFGKWGSTDTQYF. As DNA, the CDR3 is TGTGCCAGCAGCTTGTTCGGGAAGTGGGGGAGCACAGATACGCAGTATTTT.

This clone was recorded only once. This chain uses TRBV7-3 with TRBJ2-1; 12 bases align to TRBD1. The germline V gene encodes CDR1 SGHTA and CDR2 FQGTGA. The CDR3 runs 15 residues. The junction had 6 bases not matched to a gene; V was cut back by 6 bases and J by 6 bases. The CDR3 reads CASSSGTGGINEQFF. CDR3 nucleotide sequence: TGTGCCAGCAGTAGTGGGACAGGGGGCATCAATGAGCAGTTCTTC.

The genes are TRBV7-9 and TRBJ1-1; possible D gene TRBD1, 6 bases. The V gene lost 1 base and the J gene lost 11 bases, with 23 bases spanning the gap. This CDR3 contains 16 residues. The germline CDR1 and CDR2 sequences are SEHNR and FQNEAQ (reference sequence). The CDR3 loop reads CASSLEPGAGAWYAFF. The CDR3 nucleotides read TGTGCCAGCAGCTTAGAGCCAGGGGCCGGGGCATGGTACGCTTTCTTT.

The CDR3 DNA reads TGTGCCAGTAGTCCCCCCGGGCGGAGCCGCACAGATACGCAGTATTTT. Residues: CASSPPGRSRTDTQYF. V and J are TRBV19 and TRBJ2-3; D is ambiguous. The germline V and J ends were trimmed by 5 bases and 1 base, with 16 bases remaining between them. The germline CDR1 and CDR2 sequences are LNHDA and SQIVND (reference sequence). The CDR3 runs to 16 residues.

This clone was seen only a few times. This chain's CDR3 is CASSFFRVRGQRTNYGYTF. In DNA form, the CDR3 reads TGTGCCAGCAGCTTTTTCCGTGTTAGGGGTCAGAGGACTAACTATGGCTACACCTTC. V usage is TRBV5-6 and J usage is TRBJ1-2, with D tentatively TRBD1 (5 bases). The CDR3 has 19 amino acids. The V gene's germline CDR1 is SGHDT and CDR2 YYEEEE. Trimming took 2 bases from V and 0 from J, leaving 23 bases between them.

The V gene is TRBV6-6, the J gene TRBJ2-1; 12 bases are shared with TRBD2. The V and J ends lost 6 bases and 4 bases, in that order; junction bases with no gene match: 7. Germline V lookup: CDR1 MNHNY, CDR2 SVGAGI (reference sequence). The CDR3 runs to 16 residues. CDR3 region: CASSFRLAGDYNEQFF. The CDR3 nucleotides read TGTGCCAGCAGCTTCCGACTAGCGGGGGATTACAATGAGCAGTTCTTC.

J is TRBJ2-5 and V is TRBV13, with D unclear. With 4 bases removed from V and 4 bases from J, the gap between germline ends came to 13 bases. This CDR3 has 14 amino acids. CDR1 and CDR2 (germline): PRHDT, FYEKMQ (reference sequence). The CDR3 sequence is CASSSGILLETQYF. CDR3 coding DNA: TGTGCCAGCAGCTCAGGAATTTTATTAGAGACCCAGTACTTC.

This clone has a handful of counts. The chain carries TRBV10-1 and TRBJ1-2; 7 bases are a match to TRBD1. Trimming cost V 8 bases and J 6 bases; bases outside gene matches: 12. CDR3 size: 14 residues. Germline CDR1 is WNHNN and CDR2 is SYGVQD (reference sequence). CDR3 nucleotide sequence: TGCGCCAGCGCCGTGTGGGGCAGGGGGAATGGCTACACCTTC. This gives the protein CASAVWGRGNGYTF.